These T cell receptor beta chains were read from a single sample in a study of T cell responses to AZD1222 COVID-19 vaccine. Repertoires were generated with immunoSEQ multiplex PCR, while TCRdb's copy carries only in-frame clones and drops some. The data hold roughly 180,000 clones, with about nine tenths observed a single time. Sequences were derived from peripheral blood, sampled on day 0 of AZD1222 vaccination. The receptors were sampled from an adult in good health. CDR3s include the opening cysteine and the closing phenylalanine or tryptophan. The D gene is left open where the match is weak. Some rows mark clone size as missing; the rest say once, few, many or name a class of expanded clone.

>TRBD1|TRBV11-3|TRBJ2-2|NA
CASSLVAGGTGELFF
TGTGCCAGCAGCTTAGTGGCAGGGGGCACCGGGGAGCTGTTTTTT
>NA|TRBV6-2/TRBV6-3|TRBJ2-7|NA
CASSYTSYEQYF
TGTGCCAGCAGTTACACTTCCTACGAGCAGTACTTC
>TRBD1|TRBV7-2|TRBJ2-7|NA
CASREWDRDNEQYF
TGTGCCAGCAGGGAGTGGGACAGGGATAACGAGCAGTACTTC
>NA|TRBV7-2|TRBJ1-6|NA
CASSLLGQPLNSPLHF
TGTGCCAGCAGCTTATTAGGACAGCCTCTAAATTCACCCCTCCACTTT
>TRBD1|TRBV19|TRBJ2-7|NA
CASSTGQGLRSYEQYF
TGTGCCAGTAGTACCGGACAGGGTCTTAGGTCCTACGAGCAGTACTTC
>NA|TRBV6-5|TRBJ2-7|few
CASSPGAFYEQYF
TGTGCCAGCAGCCCAGGGGCCTTCTACGAGCAGTACTTC
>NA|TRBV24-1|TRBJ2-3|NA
CATSDRAGRERDTQYF
TGTGCCACCAGTGACCGGGCGGGCAGGGAAAGGGATACGCAGTATTTT
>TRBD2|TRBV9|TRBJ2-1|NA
CASSPPVAGRYEQFF
TGTGCCAGCAGCCCACCGGTAGCGGGACGGTATGAGCAGTTCTTC
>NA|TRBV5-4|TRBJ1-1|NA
CASSWADLLGGTEAFF
TGTGCCAGCAGCTGGGCGGACCTCCTTGGGGGCACTGAAGCTTTCTTT
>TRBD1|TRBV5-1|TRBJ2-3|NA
CASSPDRGRTDTQYF
TGCGCCAGCAGCCCCGACAGGGGTAGGACAGATACGCAGTATTTT
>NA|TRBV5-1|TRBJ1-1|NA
CASSLTGLSTEAFF
TGCGCCAGCAGCTTGACAGGGCTTAGCACTGAAGCTTTCTTT
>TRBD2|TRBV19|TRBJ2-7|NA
CASKKGTSGPYEQYF
TGTGCCAGTAAGAAAGGGACTAGCGGACCCTACGAGCAGTACTTC
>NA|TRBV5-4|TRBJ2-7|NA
CASSSRVGSYEQYF
TGTGCCAGCAGCTCCCGGGTAGGCTCCTACGAGCAGTACTTC